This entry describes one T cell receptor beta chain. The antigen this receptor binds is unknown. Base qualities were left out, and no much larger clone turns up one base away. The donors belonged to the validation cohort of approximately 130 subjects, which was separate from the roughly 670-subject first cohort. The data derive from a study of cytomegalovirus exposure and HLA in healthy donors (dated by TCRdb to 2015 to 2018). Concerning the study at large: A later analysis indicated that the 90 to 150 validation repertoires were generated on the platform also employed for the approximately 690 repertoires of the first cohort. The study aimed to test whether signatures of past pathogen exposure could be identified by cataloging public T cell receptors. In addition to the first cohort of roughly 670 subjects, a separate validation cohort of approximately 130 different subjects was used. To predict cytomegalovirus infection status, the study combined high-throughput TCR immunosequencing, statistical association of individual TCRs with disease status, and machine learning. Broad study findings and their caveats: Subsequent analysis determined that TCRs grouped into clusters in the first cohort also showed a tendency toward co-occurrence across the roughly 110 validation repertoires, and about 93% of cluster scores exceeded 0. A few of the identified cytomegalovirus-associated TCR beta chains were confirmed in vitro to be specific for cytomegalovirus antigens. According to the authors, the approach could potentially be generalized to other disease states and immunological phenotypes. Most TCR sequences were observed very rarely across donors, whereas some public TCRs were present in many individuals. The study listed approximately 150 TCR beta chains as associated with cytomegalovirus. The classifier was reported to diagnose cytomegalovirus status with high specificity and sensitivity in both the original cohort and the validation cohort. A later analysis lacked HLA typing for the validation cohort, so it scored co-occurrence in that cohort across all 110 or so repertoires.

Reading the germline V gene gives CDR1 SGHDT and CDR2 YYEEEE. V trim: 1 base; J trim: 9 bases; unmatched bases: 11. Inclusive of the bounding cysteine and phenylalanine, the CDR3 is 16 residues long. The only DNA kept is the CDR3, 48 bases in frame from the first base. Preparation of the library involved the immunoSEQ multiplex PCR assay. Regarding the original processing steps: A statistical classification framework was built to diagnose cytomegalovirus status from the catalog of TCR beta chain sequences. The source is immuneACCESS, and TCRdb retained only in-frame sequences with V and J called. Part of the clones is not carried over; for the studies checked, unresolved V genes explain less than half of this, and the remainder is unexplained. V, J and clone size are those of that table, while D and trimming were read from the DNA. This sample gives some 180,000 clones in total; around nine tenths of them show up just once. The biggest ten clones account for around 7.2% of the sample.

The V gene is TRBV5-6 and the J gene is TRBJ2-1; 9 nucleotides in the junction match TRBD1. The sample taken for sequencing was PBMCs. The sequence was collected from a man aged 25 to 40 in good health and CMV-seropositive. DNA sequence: TGTGCCAGCAGCTTGACCCGGACAGGGGAATCGGTTGAGCAGTTCTTC. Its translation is CASSLTRTGESVEQFF. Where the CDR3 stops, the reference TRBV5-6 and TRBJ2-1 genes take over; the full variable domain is DAGVTQSPTHLIKTRGQQVTLRCSPKSGHDTVSWYQQALGQGPQFIFQYYEEEERQRGNFPDRFSGHQFPNYSSELNVNALLLGDSALYLCASSLTRTGESVEQFFGPGTRLTVL.